This T cell receptor (beta chain) was sequenced during a study of blood T cell repertoires in COVID-19. Original processing notes: Reference gene primer amplification in the assay estimated nucleated cell counts. TCRdb keeps only in-frame clones here, not all; method: immunoSEQ multiplex PCR. The V and J calls and the clone size are those of that table, but D and trimming were determined from the DNA. This table has more than 400,000 clones, around 87% appearing once. The V end lost 2 bases, the J end lost 4 bases, and 15 bases lay between the germline ends. The CDR3 runs 15 residues. Germline V gene sequence: CDR1 PRHDT, CDR2 FYEKMQ (reference sequence). Recruitment covered about two dozen US areas and drew participants whose ages spanned roughly 18 to 100 years. Recovery among Cohort 3 donors was established by two negative PCRs, clearance, or symptom resolution.

J is TRBJ2-7 and V is TRBV13, with D possibly being TRBD2 (6 bases). This clonotype was sampled from a woman aged 18-35 years who had recovered from COVID-19. Material: PBMCs or T cells enriched from blood (not recorded which). The CDR3 DNA reads TGTGCCAGCAGCTTAAAAGTAATCGGGGGTTACGAGCAGTACTTC. This translates into CASSLKVIGGYEQYF. Looking up the rest from reference TRBV13 and TRBJ2-7 gives the full variable domain: AAGVIQSPRHLIKEKRETATLKCYPIPRHDTVYWYQQGPGQDPQFLISFYEKMQSDKGSIPDRFSAQQFSDYHSELNMSSLELGDSALYFCASSLKVIGGYEQYFGPGTRLTVT.